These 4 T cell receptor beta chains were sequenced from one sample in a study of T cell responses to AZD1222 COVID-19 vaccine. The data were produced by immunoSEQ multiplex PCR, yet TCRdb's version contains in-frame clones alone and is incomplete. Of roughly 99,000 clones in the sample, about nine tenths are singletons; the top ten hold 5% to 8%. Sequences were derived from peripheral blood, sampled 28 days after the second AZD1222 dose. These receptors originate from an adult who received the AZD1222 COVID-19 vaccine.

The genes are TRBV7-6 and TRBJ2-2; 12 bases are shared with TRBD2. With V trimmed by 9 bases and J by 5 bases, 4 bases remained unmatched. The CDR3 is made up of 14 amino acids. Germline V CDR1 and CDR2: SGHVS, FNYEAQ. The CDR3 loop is CASSGTSGTGELFF. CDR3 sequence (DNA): TGTGCCAGTTCCGGGACTAGCGGGACCGGGGAGCTGTTTTTT.

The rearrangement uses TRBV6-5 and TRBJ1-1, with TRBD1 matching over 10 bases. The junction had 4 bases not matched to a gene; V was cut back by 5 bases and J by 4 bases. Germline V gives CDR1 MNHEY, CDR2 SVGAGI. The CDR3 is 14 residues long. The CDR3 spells CASSTGTGATEAFF. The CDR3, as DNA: TGTGCCAGCAGTACCGGGACAGGGGCCACTGAAGCTTTCTTT.

The CDR3 nucleotides are TGTGCCAGCAGTTTCCGGCGCAGATTCTACGAGCAGTACTTC. This sequence encodes CASSFRRRFYEQYF. The genes are TRBV28 and TRBJ2-7, with D uncertain. The V gene's germline CDR1 is MDHEN and CDR2 SYDVKM. This CDR3 region has 14 residues. Deletions cut 3 bases from V and 3 bases from J, with 12 bases between.

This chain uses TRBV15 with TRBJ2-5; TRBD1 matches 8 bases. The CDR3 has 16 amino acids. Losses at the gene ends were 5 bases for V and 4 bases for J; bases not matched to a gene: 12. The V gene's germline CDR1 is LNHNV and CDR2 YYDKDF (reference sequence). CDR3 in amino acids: CATSYGGQAQRETQYF. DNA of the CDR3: TGTGCCACCAGCTACGGGGGACAGGCGCAGAGAGAGACCCAGTACTTC.